This T cell receptor beta chain was sequenced during a study of cytomegalovirus exposure and HLA in healthy donors. Whole-study context: Some 85 million unique TCRs from HLA-typed donors were held in an early data release.

As regards this clone: Its target is unknown.

Use of 60 Vbeta and 13 Jbeta primers characterized the PCR. Assay used: immunoSEQ multiplex PCR; TCRdb lists only in-frame clones, some missing. This repertoire shows around 160,000 clones, 78% found once; its top ten account for 3%. Germline V gene sequence: CDR1 SGHVS, CDR2 FNYEAQ. The CDR3 totals 13 residues. V lost 7 bases and J lost 5; bases outside the gene matches: 6. Study-level points and caveats: Reportedly, a later analysis found an Asian-associated ancestry cluster had fewer N-insertions than the approximately 640-donor mean. Serostatus for CMV was the only available immune exposure information. Later analysis identified several of the most significant clusters that appeared linked to common viral pathogens.

What was sequenced was PBMCs. The sequence was collected from a man aged 35 to 55 in good health and CMV-seropositive. V and J are TRBV7-6 and TRBJ2-5, with 8 bases aligning to TRBD1. CDR3 residues: CASTKQGVETQYF. In nucleotides, the CDR3 is TGTGCCAGCACCAAACAGGGGGTTGAGACCCAGTACTTC.